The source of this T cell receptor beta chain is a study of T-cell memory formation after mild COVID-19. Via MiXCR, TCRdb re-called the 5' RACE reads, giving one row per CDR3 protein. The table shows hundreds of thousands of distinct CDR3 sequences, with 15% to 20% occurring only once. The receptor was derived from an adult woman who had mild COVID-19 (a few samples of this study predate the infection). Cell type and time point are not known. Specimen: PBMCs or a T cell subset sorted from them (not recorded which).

Here the CDR3 reads CASSLPIGGTDTQYF. CDR3 bases: TGTGCCAGCAGTTTACCCATAGGGGGCACAGATACGCAGTATTTT. The V call is TRBV12-3 or TRBV12-4, the J call TRBJ2-3; tentatively, D is TRBD1 (5 bases). The CDR3 loop spans 15 amino acids. V was shortened by 2 bases and J by 1 base, with 10 bases between the two germline ends.